This T cell receptor beta chain was profiled in a study of cytomegalovirus exposure and HLA in healthy donors. V shed 4 bases, J shed 6 bases, and the junction held 10 bases outside the gene matches. CDR1 is MNHNS, CDR2 SASEGT, per germline. The CDR3 is 17 amino acids. With 60 Vbeta and 13 Jbeta primers, the PCR was carried out. Assay used: immunoSEQ multiplex PCR; TCRdb lists only in-frame clones, some missing. The table lists around 180,000 clones, 65% to 75% of them singletons, with over 1.2% in the top ten. The sequencing sample was made of PBMCs. The sequence derives from a girl aged 5-17 years in good health and CMV-seronegative. The rearrangement links TRBV6-1 to TRBJ2-7, with TRBD2 matching 15 bases. In DNA form, the CDR3 reads TGTGCCAGCAGTGGTAGCCGGACTAGCGGGGGGGCGCGCGAGCAGTACTTC. This gives the protein CASSGSRTSGGAREQYF.